This TCR beta chain derives from a study of T cells in Graves' hyperthyroidism and ophthalmopathy. Patients were excluded for uncontrolled infection, other autoimmune disease, pregnancy or lactation. PBMCs were obtained from 9.5 to 10 ml fresh peripheral blood. Regions amplified from RNA transcripts were the TCR beta CDR3 regions. With the HTBI primer set, the TCR CDR3 went through a first round of RT-PCR. TCRdb re-called the multiplex PCR reads with MiXCR, one entry per CDR3 protein. The sample lists 750,000 to 950,000 distinct CDR3 sequences; approximately 40% were seen once. From germline, CDR1 is SNHLY and CDR2 FYNNEI. CDR3 size: 14 residues. With 5 bases removed from V and 3 bases from J, the gap between germline ends came to 13 bases.

This TCR was recovered from a man aged 18 to 30 with Graves' hyperthyroidism. Material: blood. The chain uses TRBV2 and TRBJ2-5; perhaps TRBD1 as D (6 bases). The CDR3 bases are TGTGCCAGCAGTTTAGATAACAGGGAAGAGACCCAGTACTTC. Its translation is CASSLDNREETQYF.